The text below deals with one TCR beta chain. Its antigen is not identified. This sample was taken from a study of graft-versus-host responses after intestinal transplantation. Study-level findings and limits: Peak circulating GvH clone levels were associated with early post-transplant HvG declines.

This CDR3 has 16 residues. V lost 2 bases, J lost 3 bases, and 14 bases lay in between. Germline CDR1 LGHNA, CDR2 YNFKEQ. TCRdb keeps only in-frame clones here, not all; method: immunoSEQ multiplex PCR. The top ten clones hold around 0.5% of a sample with fewer than 60,000 clones, about 81% of them seen once. The origin of this receptor is a human donor who was the organ donor for an intestinal transplant. The sample consisted of unstimulated CD4+ T cells sorted from spleen or lymph node cells, taken before transplant. The chain joins TRBV4-2 to TRBJ1-3; D may be TRBD1 (6 bases). CDR3 residues: CASSQNPQGYGNTIYF. For the CDR3, the DNA is TGTGCCAGCAGCCAAAATCCACAGGGCTATGGAAACACCATATATTTT.